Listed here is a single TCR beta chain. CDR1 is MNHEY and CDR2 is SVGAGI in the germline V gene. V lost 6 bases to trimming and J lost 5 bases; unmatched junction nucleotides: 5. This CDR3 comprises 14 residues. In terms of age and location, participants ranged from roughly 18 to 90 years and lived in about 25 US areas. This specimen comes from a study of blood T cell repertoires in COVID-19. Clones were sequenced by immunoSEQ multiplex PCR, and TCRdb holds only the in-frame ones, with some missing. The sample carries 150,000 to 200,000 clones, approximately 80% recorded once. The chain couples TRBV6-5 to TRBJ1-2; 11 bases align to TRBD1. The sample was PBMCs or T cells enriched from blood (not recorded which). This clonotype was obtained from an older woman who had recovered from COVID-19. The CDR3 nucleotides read TGTGCCAGCAGAGGGACAGGGGGATCGTATGGCTACACCTTC. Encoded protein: CASRGTGGSYGYTF.